Below are 20 T cell receptor beta chains sequenced from a single sample in a study of shared clonotypes between healthy human individuals. Only in-frame clones appear in the TCRdb table, and some are missing; sequencing was by immunoSEQ multiplex PCR. This sample has about 450,000 clones, with about 76% found just once. Sequencing was performed on PBMCs. The source is a woman aged 40-49 years in good health. Some clones in this sample may be carry-over from other donors' samples.

The gene calls are TRBV10-3 and TRBJ2-7, with a possible D match to TRBD2 (6 bases). Germline CDR1 ENHRY, CDR2 SYGVKD. The CDR3 spans 13 residues. The V and J ends lost 4 bases and 6 bases respectively, with 13 bases between them. CDR3 in DNA: TGTGCCATCAGTGGTCCGGTGGGGGGCGAGCAGTACTTC. It translates to CAISGPVGGEQYF.

The chain has TRBV7-2 and TRBJ2-7; 8 positions match TRBD1. The CDR3 covers 14 residues. J was trimmed by 9 bases and V by 5 bases; bases with no gene match: 12. Germline assignment: CDR1 SGHTA and CDR2 FQGNSA. The DNA for the CDR3 is TGTGCCAGCAGCCCGGCCCCAGGGGGCTCGGCGCAGTACTTC. This sequence encodes CASSPAPGGSAQYF.

The chain has TRBV4-3 and TRBJ2-7; 9 bases line up with TRBD1. This CDR3 has 16 residues. The V gene end was trimmed by 3 bases and the J gene end by 3 bases; junction bases not matched to a gene: 9. CDR1 and CDR2 from the germline V gene are LGHNA and YSLEER. CDR3 protein: CASSHYRTGALYEQYF. CDR3 coding DNA: TGCGCCAGCAGCCATTATCGGACAGGGGCGCTCTACGAGCAGTACTTC.

This clone was seen a handful of times. The chain recombines TRBV6-4 with TRBJ2-1, with D perhaps TRBD2 (6 bases). With 2 bases removed from V and 2 bases from J, the gap between germline ends came to 10 bases. The CDR3 contains 15 residues. Looked up from germline, CDR1 is MRHNA and CDR2 is SNTAGT. In nucleotides, the CDR3 is TGTGCCAGCAGTGACGAGGGAGGTGCCTACAATGAGCAGTTCTTC. Its translation is CASSDEGGAYNEQFF.

This clone was counted a few times. The V gene is TRBV18, the J gene TRBJ1-2, with 8 bases identical to TRBD1. Trimming removed 2 bases from V and 4 bases from J; junction bases left unmatched: 0. From germline, CDR1 is KGHSH and CDR2 LQKENI. The CDR3 totals 13 residues. The CDR3 protein is CASSPGTGYGYTF. CDR3 DNA sequence: TGTGCCAGCTCACCAGGGACAGGCTATGGCTACACCTTC.

The chain links TRBV10-3 to TRBJ2-1, with TRBD2 identical over 7 bases. CDR1 is ENHRY and CDR2 is SYGVKD in the germline V gene. This CDR3 is built from 16 residues. V shed 6 bases and J 5 bases; nucleotides not matched to a gene: 13. The CDR3 loop is CAIRRDLRRGNNEQFF. For the CDR3, the DNA is TGTGCCATCAGAAGAGACCTCCGGCGGGGGAACAATGAGCAGTTCTTC.

The chain carries TRBV27 and TRBJ2-1; the match to TRBD2 covers 13 bases. CDR1 and CDR2 (germline): MNHEY, SMNVEV (reference sequence). J gave up 6 bases and V 2 bases, and 4 bases lay outside the gene matches. The CDR3 spans 16 residues. Written as DNA, the CDR3 is TGTGCCAGCAGTTTAGGACTAGCGGGAGTACTCAATGAGCAGTTCTTC. Protein product: CASSLGLAGVLNEQFF.

The CDR3 nucleotides are TGTGCCAGCAGTGCCAATGGACCTTACGAGCAGTACTTC. It translates to CASSANGPYEQYF. This sequence joins TRBV6-1 and TRBJ2-7; no clear D. Germline V gene lookup returns CDR1 MNHNS and CDR2 SASEGT. CDR3 length: 13 residues. With 4 bases removed from V and 4 bases from J, the gap between germline ends came to 11 bases.

V is TRBV18 and J is TRBJ2-1, with unresolved D. This CDR3 spans 16 amino acids. Germline V lookup: CDR1 KGHSH, CDR2 LQKENI. Deletions cut 3 bases from V and 0 bases from J, with 12 bases between. The CDR3 DNA follows: TGTGCCAGCTCACCGGGTCCGGAACGCTCCTACAATGAGCAGTTCTTC. This encodes CASSPGPERSYNEQFF.

This sequence joins TRBV2 and TRBJ2-2, with no clear D. The CDR3 is made up of 12 amino acids. Germline V gene sequence: CDR1 SNHLY, CDR2 FYNNEI. V shed 4 bases and J shed 2 bases, with 2 bases lying between them. CDR3 loop: CASSANTGELFF. The CDR3 nucleotides are TGTGCCAGCAGTGCTAACACCGGGGAGCTGTTTTTT.

This chain joins TRBV27 and TRBJ1-4; no definite D call. V was cut by 4 bases and J by 6 bases, with 12 bases left in between. This CDR3 has 14 amino acids. The germline V gene encodes CDR1 MNHEY and CDR2 SMNVEV (reference sequence). CDR3 sequence (DNA): TGTGCCAGCAGTTCCGCCGGATTGGATGAAAAACTGTTTTTT. It codes for CASSSAGLDEKLFF.

The gene calls are TRBV10-3 and TRBJ2-4; 7 bases align to TRBD1. CDR1 and CDR2 from the germline V gene are ENHRY and SYGVKD. Trimming took 2 bases from V and 0 from J; bases not matched to a gene: 4. The CDR3 has 16 residues. This CDR3 reads CAISEGGQLAKNIQYF. The CDR3 coding sequence is TGTGCCATCAGTGAGGGGGGACAGTTAGCCAAAAACATTCAGTACTTC.

The sample holds a few counts of this clone. This chain links TRBV7-3 with TRBJ2-1; perhaps TRBD1 as D (6 bases). Germline loops: CDR1 SGHTA, CDR2 FQGTGA. The CDR3 runs to 16 residues. V shed 5 bases and J shed 7 bases, with 21 bases lying between them. CDR3 residues: CASSPGLAGVRNEQFF. CDR3 bases: TGTGCCAGCAGCCCCGGGCTAGCAGGGGTGAGGAATGAGCAGTTCTTC.

CDR3 residues: CASGGTVSYNEQFF. In DNA, the CDR3 is TGTGCCAGCGGTGGGACAGTTTCCTACAATGAGCAGTTCTTC. The chain is built from TRBV6-1 and TRBJ2-1, with 7 bases identical to TRBD1. Per the germline V gene, CDR1 is MNHNS and CDR2 is SASEGT. After removal of 8 bases from V and 1 base from J, the junction contained 5 bases not matched to a gene. This CDR3 has 14 amino acids.

At least ten counts were recorded for this clone. The chain is built from TRBV19 and TRBJ2-3; tentative D call: TRBD2 (5 bases). Between the trimmed V and J ends, which lost 5 bases and 6 bases, there was a span of 18 bases. CDR1 is LNHDA, CDR2 SQIVND, per germline (reference sequence). The CDR3 contains 15 residues. This chain's CDR3 is CASSRRLPGGDTQYF. In nucleotides, the CDR3 is TGTGCCAGTAGTCGCCGGCTTCCCGGCGGGGATACGCAGTATTTT.

A note on this clone: The identical CDR3 is also encoded by other nucleotide sequences in the sample. This chain joins TRBV28 and TRBJ2-4; possible D gene TRBD2, 5 bases. V lost 3 bases to trimming and J lost 5 bases, with 8 bases between them. Germline V lookup: CDR1 MDHEN, CDR2 SYDVKM. This CDR3 has 13 amino acids. This chain's CDR3 is CASSFPRENIQYF. The CDR3 region has the DNA TGTGCCAGCAGTTTCCCGAGGGAAAACATTCAGTACTTC.

The V gene is TRBV19, the J gene TRBJ1-3, with a possible D match to TRBD1 (5 bases). V lost 6 bases to trimming and J lost 0 bases, with 12 bases between them. The CDR3 is 15 residues long. Germline V CDR1 and CDR2: LNHDA, SQIVND (reference sequence). The CDR3 region is CASRSDSLSGNTIYF. Here the CDR3 DNA reads TGTGCCAGTAGGAGTGACAGTCTCTCTGGAAACACCATATATTTT.

The chain carries TRBV15 and TRBJ1-5, with D unclear. V was clipped by 3 bases and J by 7 bases, with 16 bases between them. Germline CDR1 LNHNV, CDR2 YYDKDF (reference sequence). There are 15 residues in the CDR3. CDR3 loop: CATSSGAGLGQPQHF. CDR3 nucleotides: TGTGCCACCAGCAGCGGTGCAGGCCTTGGGCAGCCCCAGCATTTT.

The chain uses TRBV10-2 and TRBJ2-2, with 7 bases identical to TRBD1. CDR1 is WSHSY, CDR2 SAAADI, per germline. The CDR3 has 14 amino acids. V gave up 6 bases and J gave up 5 bases; unmatched junction bases: 6. This chain's CDR3 is CASRGQVRTGELFF. Written as DNA, the CDR3 is TGCGCCAGCAGAGGACAGGTTCGGACCGGGGAGCTGTTTTTT.

V gene TRBV29-1 combines with J gene TRBJ1-4; maybe TRBD1 (5 bases). Per the germline V gene, CDR1 is SQVTM and CDR2 is ANQGSEA. CDR3 length: 13 residues. V was clipped by 3 bases and J by 6 bases, with 11 bases between them. The CDR3 sequence: CSVETPTDEKLFF. Here the CDR3 DNA reads TGCAGCGTTGAGACCCCGACAGATGAAAAACTGTTTTTT.